This T cell receptor (beta chain) was obtained from a study of cytotoxic CD8 clonotypes in ibrutinib-treated CLL. Study-level background: Response was recorded as partial in approximately 25 patients and complete in 2; at median approximately 65 months, approximately 14 remained remitted and some 12 had progressed.

CDR1 SGHTA and CDR2 FQGNSA come from the germline V gene. The CDR3 covers 14 residues. The J segment lost 8 bases and the V segment lost 1 base, leaving 2 bases of the junction unmatched. The method was immunoSEQ multiplex PCR; TCRdb's version includes in-frame clones alone and lacks a portion of them. The sample carries about 49,000 clones, about 70% recorded once. This clone showed up just a few times. The TCR was taken from a human donor with chronic lymphocytic leukemia. The gene calls are TRBV7-2 and TRBJ1-6, with 7 bases lining up with TRBD1. The specimen comprised PBMCs, sampled after 12 months of ibrutinib treatment. CDR3 region: CASSLEGGDSPLHF. CDR3 bases: TGTGCCAGCAGCTTAGAAGGGGGCGATTCACCCCTCCACTTT.